A single T cell receptor (beta chain) is shown here with its context. Antigen unknown. This beta chain turned up in a library designed for alpha chains; as an off-target read, its abundance says little. These data belong to a study of spatial heterogeneity in lung cancer. In the study overall: Alpha-chain sequences were consistently detected in smaller numbers than beta-chain sequences.

A single record per CDR3 protein comes from TCRdb applying MiXCR to the 5' RACE reads. Of about 5,800 distinct CDR3 sequences listed, approximately 15% were seen once; the top ten hold around 9.3%. Broader study findings: Counts of expanded intratumoral alpha and beta TCRs tracked tumor mutation counts.

Specified time point: sample taken at primary tumor resection. The sequenced material consisted of unsorted whole RNA from tumor, nontumor lung or frozen PBMC. The starting material was lung tumor tissue, obtained at surgery. This clonotype was sampled from a male donor with early-stage non-small cell lung cancer.

CDR3 loop: CASPTRESSDSYEQYF. CDR3 nucleotides: TGTGCCTCCCCCACGAGAGAGAGCTCGGATTCCTACGAGCAGTACTTC. The rearrangement uses TRBV30 and TRBJ2-7; D gene uncertain. The CDR3 consists of 16 residues. V was pared by 7 bases and J by 1 base, with 23 bases between. CDR1 and CDR2 (germline): GTSNPN, SVGIG (reference sequence). The full variable domain, its missing parts supplied by reference TRBV30 and TRBJ2-7, is SQTIHQWPATLVQPVGSPLSLECTVEGTSNPNLYWYRQAAGRGLQLLFYSVGIGQISSEVPQNLSASRPQDRQFILSSKKLLLSDSGFYLCASPTRESSDSYEQYFGPGTRLTVT.